The 4 T cell receptor beta chains below were found in one sample sequenced in a study of blood T cell repertoires in COVID-19. Sequencing used immunoSEQ multiplex PCR; TCRdb keeps in-frame clones, though not all of them. The sample lists roughly 300,000 clones, more than 80% occurring once. Sequencing was done on a sample of peripheral blood. The receptors come from a woman in her thirties with COVID-19, enrolled during active disease.

The J gene is TRBJ1-6, the V gene TRBV30; weak D call: TRBD1 (5 bases). Germline V gene data show CDR1 as GTSNPN and CDR2 as SVGIG (reference sequence). The CDR3 length is 14 residues. V was cut by 0 bases and J by 6 bases, with 9 bases left in between. The CDR3 here is CAWSVDRVNSPLHF. CDR3 DNA: TGTGCCTGGAGTGTTGACAGAGTTAATTCACCCCTCCACTTT.

The V gene is TRBV11-2, the J gene TRBJ2-1; 8 positions agree with TRBD1. The length of the CDR3 is 13 residues. V lost 4 bases and J lost 8; bases outside the gene matches: 4. The germline gives CDR1 SGHAT, CDR2 FQNNGV. CDR3 residues: CASSWTGWDEQFF. The DNA for the CDR3 is TGTGCCAGCAGCTGGACAGGGTGGGATGAGCAGTTCTTC.

The chain carries TRBV6-5 and TRBJ2-6, with D possibly matching TRBD2 (5 bases). Germline V lookup: CDR1 MNHEY, CDR2 SVGAGI. This CDR3 is built from 15 residues. V lost 4 bases and J lost 4, with 11 bases in between. The CDR3 is CASSFGVGGANVLTF. The CDR3 DNA follows: TGTGCCAGCAGTTTCGGGGTAGGGGGGGCCAACGTCCTGACTTTC.

This chain uses TRBV6-5 with TRBJ1-4; TRBD1 aligns across 12 bases. CDR1 is MNHEY, CDR2 SVGAGI, per germline. This CDR3 spans 15 amino acids. V was clipped by 8 bases and J by 2 bases; unmatched bases: 3. In DNA form, the CDR3 reads TGTGCCAGCCGGGGACAGGGGGCTACTAATGAAAAACTGTTTTTT. This codes for CASRGQGATNEKLFF.